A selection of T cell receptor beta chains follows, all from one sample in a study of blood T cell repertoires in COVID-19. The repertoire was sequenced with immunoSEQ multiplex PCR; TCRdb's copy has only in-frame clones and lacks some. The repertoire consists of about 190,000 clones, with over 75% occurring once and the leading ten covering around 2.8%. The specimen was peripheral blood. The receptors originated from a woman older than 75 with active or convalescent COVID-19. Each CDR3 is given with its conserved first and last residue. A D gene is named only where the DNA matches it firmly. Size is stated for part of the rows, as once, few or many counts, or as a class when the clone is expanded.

DNA: TGCGCCAGCAGCCAGCGATCTAATGACCAATCTGGAGCCTACGAGCAGTACTTC
CDR3: CASSQRSNDQSGAYEQYF
V: TRBV4-1
D: NA
size: NA
length: 18
J: TRBJ2-7

DNA: TGTGCCATCAGTGAAAACAGGGGAGAAACTGAAGCTTTCTTT
CDR3: CAISENRGETEAFF
V: TRBV10-3
D: TRBD1
size: NA
length: 14
J: TRBJ1-1

DNA: TGTGCCACCAGTAGCCGGGGGATTCAGCCCCAGCATTTT
CDR3: CATSSRGIQPQHF
V: TRBV24-1
D: NA
size: few
length: 13
J: TRBJ1-5

DNA: TGTGCCAGCAGTTTATACGGTGAGCAGTACTTC
CDR3: CASSLYGEQYF
V: TRBV28
D: NA
size: NA
length: 11
J: TRBJ2-7

DNA: TGTGCCAGCAGCCAAGATAGGCGTATGGTCCAGCTAGGGGTCTCCAATCAGCCCCAGCATTTT
CDR3: CASSQDRRMVQLGVSNQPQHF
V: TRBV3-1/TRBV3-2
D: NA
size: NA
length: 21
J: TRBJ1-5

DNA: TGCGCCAGCAGCTTATTTTCGGACAGGGACAATTCACCCCTCCACTTT
CDR3: CASSLFSDRDNSPLHF
V: TRBV5-1
D: TRBD1
size: few
length: 16
J: TRBJ1-6

DNA: TGCAGCGTTGAATTTCCGCCCGGACAGGGAAGCAGGAACACTGAAGCTTTCTTT
CDR3: CSVEFPPGQGSRNTEAFF
V: TRBV29-1
D: TRBD1
size: NA
length: 18
J: TRBJ1-1

DNA: TGTGCCAGCAGCAAAGCGCAGGGGGGACAGGGGGTCCTCGAGCAGTACTTC
CDR3: CASSKAQGGQGVLEQYF
V: TRBV21-1
D: NA
size: NA
length: 17
J: TRBJ2-7

DNA: TGTGCCACCAGTGGAGGGACAGGGGGTGGCAATCAGCCCCAGCATTTT
CDR3: CATSGGTGGGNQPQHF
V: TRBV24-1
D: TRBD1
size: few
length: 16
J: TRBJ1-5

DNA: TGCGCCAGCAGCTTGCCTCAGGACTACGAGCAGTACTTC
CDR3: CASSLPQDYEQYF
V: TRBV5-1
D: NA
size: NA
length: 13
J: TRBJ2-7

DNA: TGTGCCAGTACCTCGACGGGGAGCTCCTACAATGAGCAGTTCTTC
CDR3: CASTSTGSSYNEQFF
V: TRBV19
D: NA
size: NA
length: 15
J: TRBJ2-1

DNA: TGCGCCAGCAAGGGGCCCGGTATCAATGAGCAGTTCTTC
CDR3: CASKGPGINEQFF
V: TRBV10-2
D: NA
size: NA
length: 13
J: TRBJ2-1

DNA: TGCGCCAGCAGCTTGGATTCTAGCGGGGGGGCGAAGTGGCACTTC
CDR3: CASSLDSSGGAKWHF
V: TRBV5-1
D: TRBD2
size: NA
length: 15
J: TRBJ2-5

DNA: TGCGGGGAGACTAGCGGAAACACAGATACGCAGTATTTT
CDR3: CGETSGNTDTQYF
V: TRBV29-1
D: TRBD2
size: NA
length: 13
J: TRBJ2-3

DNA: TGTGCCAGCAGCCCGGACAGGGCGAATAATTCACCCCTCCACTTT
CDR3: CASSPDRANNSPLHF
V: TRBV5-6
D: TRBD1
size: once
length: 15
J: TRBJ1-6

DNA: TGTGCCAGCAGCCTCCGACTAGCGGAAATCACAGATACGCAGTATTTT
CDR3: CASSLRLAEITDTQYF
V: TRBV11-2
D: TRBD2
size: NA
length: 16
J: TRBJ2-3

DNA: TGTGCCAGTAGGAATTCAGATTTTGGCCAGCCCCAGCATTTT
CDR3: CASRNSDFGQPQHF
V: TRBV19
D: NA
size: many
length: 14
J: TRBJ1-5

DNA: TGTGCCATAGGACAGGGTTTGAATGAGCAGTTCTTC
CDR3: CAIGQGLNEQFF
V: TRBV5-4
D: TRBD1
size: NA
length: 12
J: TRBJ2-1

DNA: TGTGCCAGCACCGAGCAGGGGGCAGGAGAGCAGTACTTC
CDR3: CASTEQGAGEQYF
V: TRBV25-1
D: TRBD1
size: NA
length: 13
J: TRBJ2-7

DNA: TGTGCCAGTAGTTCTCCTAGCGGGGGCCTAGAAGAGACCCAGTACTTC
CDR3: CASSSPSGGLEETQYF
V: TRBV19
D: TRBD2
size: NA
length: 16
J: TRBJ2-5

DNA: TGTGCCAGCCGTGTCCCGGGAGGTGAAAAACTGTTTTTT
CDR3: CASRVPGGEKLFF
V: TRBV9
D: NA
size: once
length: 13
J: TRBJ1-4

DNA: TGCGCCAGCAGCCTGGGCCCCCTGGGGGGGACTGAAGCTTTCTTT
CDR3: CASSLGPLGGTEAFF
V: TRBV5-1
D: NA
size: NA
length: 15
J: TRBJ1-1

DNA: TGTGCCAGCAGCTTTCGTCAGCCCCAGCATTTT
CDR3: CASSFRQPQHF
V: TRBV12-1
D: NA
size: few
length: 11
J: TRBJ1-5

DNA: TGTGCCAGCAGGGCGGGACAGGGGATCGGTAATGAAAAACTGTTTTTT
CDR3: CASRAGQGIGNEKLFF
V: TRBV5-4
D: TRBD1
size: NA
length: 16
J: TRBJ1-4

DNA: TGTGCCAGCTCACCCCAACAGGGGGCTGGAAACACCATATATTTT
CDR3: CASSPQQGAGNTIYF
V: TRBV18
D: TRBD1
size: NA
length: 15
J: TRBJ1-3

DNA: TGTGCCAGCAGTCGGTGGAGGCCGGGAGATGGCTACACCTTC
CDR3: CASSRWRPGDGYTF
V: TRBV27
D: NA
size: NA
length: 14
J: TRBJ1-2

DNA: TGTGCCAGCAGTGTCCGCGGTAGCAATCAGCCCCAGCATTTT
CDR3: CASSVRGSNQPQHF
V: TRBV2
D: NA
size: NA
length: 14
J: TRBJ1-5

DNA: TGTGCCAGCAGTACCGGGACAGGGGGCAATTCACCCCTCCACTTT
CDR3: CASSTGTGGNSPLHF
V: TRBV6-6
D: TRBD1
size: NA
length: 15
J: TRBJ1-6

DNA: TGTGCCAGCGGAGATCAGGGTGATCTCCCTCAGGTGGCTTTCTTT
CDR3: CASGDQGDLPQVAFF
V: TRBV27
D: NA
size: few
length: 15
J: TRBJ1-1

DNA: TGTGCCAGCAGTGAGGACAGGGTTGAGACCCAGTACTTC
CDR3: CASSEDRVETQYF
V: TRBV6-1
D: TRBD1
size: NA
length: 13
J: TRBJ2-5

DNA: TGTGCCACCAGCCCCCGGACTGCGTCTGGAAACACCATATATTTT
CDR3: CATSPRTASGNTIYF
V: TRBV15
D: NA
size: many
length: 15
J: TRBJ1-3

DNA: TGTGCCAGCAGTTACGAGCTTTCGGGAAGAGGCTACACCTTC
CDR3: CASSYELSGRGYTF
V: TRBV6-5
D: NA
size: NA
length: 14
J: TRBJ1-2